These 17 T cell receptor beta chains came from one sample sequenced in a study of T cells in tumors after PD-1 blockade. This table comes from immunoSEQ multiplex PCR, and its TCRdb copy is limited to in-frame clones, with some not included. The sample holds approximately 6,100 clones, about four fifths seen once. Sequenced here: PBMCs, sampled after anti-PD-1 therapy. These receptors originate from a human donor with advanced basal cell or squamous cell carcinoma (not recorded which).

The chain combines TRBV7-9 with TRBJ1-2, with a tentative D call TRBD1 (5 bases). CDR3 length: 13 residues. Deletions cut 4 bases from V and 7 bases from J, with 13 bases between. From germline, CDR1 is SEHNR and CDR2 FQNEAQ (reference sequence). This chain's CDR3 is CASSSGPPSGYTF. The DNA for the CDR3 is TGTGCCAGCAGCTCGGGACCTCCGAGTGGCTACACCTTC. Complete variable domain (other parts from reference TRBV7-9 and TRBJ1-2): DTGVSQNPRHKITKRGQNVTFRCDPISEHNRLYWYRQTLGQGPEFLTYFQNEAQLEKSRLLSDRFSAERPKGSFSTLEIQRTEQGDSAMYLCASSSGPPSGYTFGSGTRLTVV.

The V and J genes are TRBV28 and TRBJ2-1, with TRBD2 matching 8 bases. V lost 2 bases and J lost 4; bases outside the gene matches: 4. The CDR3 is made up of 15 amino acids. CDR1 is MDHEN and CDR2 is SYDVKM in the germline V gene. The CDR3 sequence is CASSLRRGVYNEQFF. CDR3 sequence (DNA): TGTGCCAGCAGTTTACGGCGGGGGGTTTACAATGAGCAGTTCTTC.

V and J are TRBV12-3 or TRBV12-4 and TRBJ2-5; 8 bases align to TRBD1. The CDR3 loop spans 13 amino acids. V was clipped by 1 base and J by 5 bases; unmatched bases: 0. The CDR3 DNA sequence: TGTGCCAGCAGTTTAGGGACAGGGGAGACCCAGTACTTC. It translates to CASSLGTGETQYF.

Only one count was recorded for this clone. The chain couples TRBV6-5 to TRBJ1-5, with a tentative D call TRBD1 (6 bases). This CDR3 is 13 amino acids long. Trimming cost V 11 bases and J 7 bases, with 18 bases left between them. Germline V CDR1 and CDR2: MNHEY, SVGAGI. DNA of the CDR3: TGTGCCGGGAGGGGGGGGCTGGGCCAGCCCCAGCATTTT. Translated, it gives CAGRGGLGQPQHF.

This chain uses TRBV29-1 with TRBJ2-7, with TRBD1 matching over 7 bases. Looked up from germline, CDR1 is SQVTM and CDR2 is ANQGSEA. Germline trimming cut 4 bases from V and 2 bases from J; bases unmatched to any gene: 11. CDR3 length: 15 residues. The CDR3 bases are TGCAGCGTTGTGGCCCGGGGACAGCTTCCCTACGAGCAGTACTTC. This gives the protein CSVVARGQLPYEQYF.

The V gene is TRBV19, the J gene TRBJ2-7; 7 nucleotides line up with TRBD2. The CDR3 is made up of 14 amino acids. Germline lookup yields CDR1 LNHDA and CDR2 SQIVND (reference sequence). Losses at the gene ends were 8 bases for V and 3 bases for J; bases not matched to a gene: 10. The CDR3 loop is CASSFSGGRYEQYF. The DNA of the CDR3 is TGTGCCAGTTCTTTTTCGGGGGGACGCTACGAGCAGTACTTC.

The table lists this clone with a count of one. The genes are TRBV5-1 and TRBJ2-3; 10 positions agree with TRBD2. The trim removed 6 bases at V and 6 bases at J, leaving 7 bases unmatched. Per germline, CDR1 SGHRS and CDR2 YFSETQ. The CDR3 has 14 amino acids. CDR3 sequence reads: CASMASGGVDTQYF. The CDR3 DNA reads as TGCGCCAGCATGGCTAGCGGGGGTGTTGATACGCAGTATTTT. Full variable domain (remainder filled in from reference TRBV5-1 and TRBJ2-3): KAGVTQTPRYLIKTRGQQVTLSCSPISGHRSVSWYQQTPGQGLQFLFEYFSETQRNKGNFPGRFSGRQFSNSRSEMNVSTLELGDSALYLCASMASGGVDTQYFGPGTRLTVL.

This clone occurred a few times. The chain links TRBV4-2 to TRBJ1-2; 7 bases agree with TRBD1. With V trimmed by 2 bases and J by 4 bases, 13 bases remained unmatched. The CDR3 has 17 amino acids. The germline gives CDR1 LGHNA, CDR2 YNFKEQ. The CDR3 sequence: CASSQPPHRGSLYGYTF. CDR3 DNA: TGTGCCAGCAGCCAACCCCCGCACAGGGGATCCCTCTATGGCTACACCTTC.

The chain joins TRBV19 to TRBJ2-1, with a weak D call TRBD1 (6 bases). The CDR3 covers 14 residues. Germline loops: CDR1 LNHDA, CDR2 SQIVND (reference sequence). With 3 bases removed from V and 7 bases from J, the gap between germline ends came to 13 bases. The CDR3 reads CASSIRGLKNEQFF. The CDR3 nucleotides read TGTGCCAGTAGTATCAGGGGCTTAAAGAATGAGCAGTTCTTC.

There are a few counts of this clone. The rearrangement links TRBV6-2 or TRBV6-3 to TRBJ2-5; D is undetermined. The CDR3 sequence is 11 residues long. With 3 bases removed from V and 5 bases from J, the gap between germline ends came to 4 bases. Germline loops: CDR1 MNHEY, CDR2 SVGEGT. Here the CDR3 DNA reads TGTGCCAGCAGTTATGGGGAGACCCAGTACTTC. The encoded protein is CASSYGETQYF.

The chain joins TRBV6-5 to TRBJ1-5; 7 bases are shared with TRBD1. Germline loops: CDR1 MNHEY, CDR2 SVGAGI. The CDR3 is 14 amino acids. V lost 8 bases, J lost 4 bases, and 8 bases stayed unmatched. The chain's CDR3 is CASGGQLQNQPQHF. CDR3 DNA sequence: TGTGCCAGCGGGGGACAGCTACAAAATCAGCCCCAGCATTTT.

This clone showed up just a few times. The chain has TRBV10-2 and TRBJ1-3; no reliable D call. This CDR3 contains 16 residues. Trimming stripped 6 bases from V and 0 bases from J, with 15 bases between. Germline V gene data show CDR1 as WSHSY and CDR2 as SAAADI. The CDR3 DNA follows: TGCGCCAGCAGGGGAACTGTAGATTTCTCTGGAAACACCATATATTTT. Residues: CASRGTVDFSGNTIYF.

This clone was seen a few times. The CDR3 DNA reads TGTGCCAGTAGTATAGGGGACATTAGCAATCAGCCCCAGCATTTT. Its translation is CASSIGDISNQPQHF. The J gene is TRBJ1-5, the V gene TRBV19; D is perhaps TRBD1 (6 bases). The CDR3 is made up of 15 amino acids. The germline CDR1 and CDR2 sequences are LNHDA and SQIVND (reference sequence). Deletions cut 1 base from V and 0 bases from J, with 7 bases between.

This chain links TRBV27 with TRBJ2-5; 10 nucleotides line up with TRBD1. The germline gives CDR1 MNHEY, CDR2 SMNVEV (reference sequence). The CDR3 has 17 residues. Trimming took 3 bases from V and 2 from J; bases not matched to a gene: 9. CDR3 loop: CASSLGLGTGAQETQYF. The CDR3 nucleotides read TGTGCCAGCAGTTTGGGACTAGGGACAGGGGCGCAAGAGACCCAGTACTTC.

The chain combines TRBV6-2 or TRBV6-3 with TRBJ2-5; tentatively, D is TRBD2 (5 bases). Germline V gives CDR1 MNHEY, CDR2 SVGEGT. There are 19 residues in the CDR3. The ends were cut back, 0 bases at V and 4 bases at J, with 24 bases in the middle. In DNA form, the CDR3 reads TGTGCCAGCAGTTACTCGAGGGCAGGTGTCTACCGTCGGGCAGAGACCCAGTACTTC. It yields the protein CASSYSRAGVYRRAETQYF.

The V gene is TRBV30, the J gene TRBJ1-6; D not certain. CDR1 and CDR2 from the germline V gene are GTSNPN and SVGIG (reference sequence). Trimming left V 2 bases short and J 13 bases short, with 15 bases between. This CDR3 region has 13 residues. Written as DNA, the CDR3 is TGTGCCTGGAGTCCCACTACCACTACGCCCCTCCACTTT. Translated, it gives CAWSPTTTTPLHF.

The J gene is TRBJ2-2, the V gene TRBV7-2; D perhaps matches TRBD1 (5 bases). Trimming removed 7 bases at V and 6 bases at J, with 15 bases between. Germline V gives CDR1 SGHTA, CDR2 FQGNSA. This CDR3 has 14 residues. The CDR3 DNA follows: TGTGCCAGCACCCAGGGATTTGGCGCCGGGGAGCTGTTTTTT. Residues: CASTQGFGAGELFF. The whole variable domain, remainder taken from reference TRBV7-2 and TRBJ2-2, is GAGVSQSPSNKVTEKGKDVELRCDPISGHTALYWYRQSLGQGLEFLIYFQGNSAPDKSGLPSDRFSAERTGGSVSTLTIQRTQQEDSAVYLCASTQGFGAGELFFGEGSRLTVL.